The TCR beta chain described here comes from a study of blood T cells in healthy people across ages. Study-level results: Greater diversity and more naive CD4+ cells were seen in long-lived donors than in aged donors.

The CDR3 contains 13 residues. The germline CDR1 and CDR2 sequences are LGHDT and YNNKEL (reference sequence). This clonotype came up a few times. Its antigen remains unidentified. One end of the junction is discordant with germline, which a read error may explain. A J-beta primer mix and a sample-barcoded 5' primer were used in a second PCR of about 7 to 11 cycles. One entry per CDR3 protein, called by TCRdb with MiXCR from the 5' RACE reads. The sample has hundreds of thousands of distinct CDR3 sequences, 58% seen once. The TCR originated in a man aged 60 to 75 in good health. Sample: blood. The chain has TRBV3-1 and TRBJ2-3; no firm D call. The CDR3 here is CASSQLSTDTQYF. The CDR3 region has the DNA TGTGCCAGTAGCCAACTAAGCACAGATACGCAGTATTTT.